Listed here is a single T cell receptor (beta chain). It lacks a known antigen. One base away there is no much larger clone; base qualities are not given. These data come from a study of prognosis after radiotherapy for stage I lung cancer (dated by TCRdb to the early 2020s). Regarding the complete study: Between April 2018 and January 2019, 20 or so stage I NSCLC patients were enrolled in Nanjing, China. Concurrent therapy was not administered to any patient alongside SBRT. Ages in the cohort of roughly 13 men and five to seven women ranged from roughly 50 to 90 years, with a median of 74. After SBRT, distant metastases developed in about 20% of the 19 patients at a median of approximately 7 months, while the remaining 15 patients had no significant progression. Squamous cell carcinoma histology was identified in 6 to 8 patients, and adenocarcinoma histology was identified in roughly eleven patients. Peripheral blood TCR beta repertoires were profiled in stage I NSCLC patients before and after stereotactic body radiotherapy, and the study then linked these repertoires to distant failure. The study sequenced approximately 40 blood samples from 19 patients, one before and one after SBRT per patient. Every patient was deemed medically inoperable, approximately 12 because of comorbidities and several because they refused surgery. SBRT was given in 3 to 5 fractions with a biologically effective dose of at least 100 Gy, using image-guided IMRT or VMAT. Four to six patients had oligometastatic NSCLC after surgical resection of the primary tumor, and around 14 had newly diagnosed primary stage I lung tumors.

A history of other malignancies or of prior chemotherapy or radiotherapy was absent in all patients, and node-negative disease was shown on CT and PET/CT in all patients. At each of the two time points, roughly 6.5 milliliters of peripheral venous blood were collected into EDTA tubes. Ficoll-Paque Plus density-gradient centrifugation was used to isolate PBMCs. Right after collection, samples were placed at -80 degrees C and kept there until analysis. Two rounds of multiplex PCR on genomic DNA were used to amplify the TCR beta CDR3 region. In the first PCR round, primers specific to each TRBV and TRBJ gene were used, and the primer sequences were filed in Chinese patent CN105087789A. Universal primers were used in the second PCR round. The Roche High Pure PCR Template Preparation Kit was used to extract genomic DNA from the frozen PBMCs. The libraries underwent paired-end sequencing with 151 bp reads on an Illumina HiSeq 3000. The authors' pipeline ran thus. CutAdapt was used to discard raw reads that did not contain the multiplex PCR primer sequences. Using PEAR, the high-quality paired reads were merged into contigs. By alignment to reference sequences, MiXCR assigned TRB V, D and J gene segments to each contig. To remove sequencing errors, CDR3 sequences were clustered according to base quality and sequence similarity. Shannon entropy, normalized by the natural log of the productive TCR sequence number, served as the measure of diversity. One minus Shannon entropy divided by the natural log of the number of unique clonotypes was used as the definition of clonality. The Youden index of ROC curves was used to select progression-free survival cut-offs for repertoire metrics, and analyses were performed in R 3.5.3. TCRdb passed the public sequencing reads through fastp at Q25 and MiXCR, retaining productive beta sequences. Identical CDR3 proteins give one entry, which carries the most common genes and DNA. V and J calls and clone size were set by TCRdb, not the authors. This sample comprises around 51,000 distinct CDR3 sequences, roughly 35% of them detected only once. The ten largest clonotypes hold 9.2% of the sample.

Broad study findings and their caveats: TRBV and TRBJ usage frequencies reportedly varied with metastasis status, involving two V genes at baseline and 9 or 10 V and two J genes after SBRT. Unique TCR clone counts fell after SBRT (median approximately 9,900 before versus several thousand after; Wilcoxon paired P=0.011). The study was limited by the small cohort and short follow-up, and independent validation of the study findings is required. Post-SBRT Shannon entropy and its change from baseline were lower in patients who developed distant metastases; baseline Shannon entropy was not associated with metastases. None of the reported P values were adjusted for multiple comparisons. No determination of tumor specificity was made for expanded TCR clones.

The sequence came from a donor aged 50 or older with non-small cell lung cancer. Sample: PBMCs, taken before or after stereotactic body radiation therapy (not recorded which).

DNA sequence: TGTGCCACCAGCAGACTGGGGGGGGGCTTTGGGGCCAACGTCCTGACTTTC. Its amino acids are CATSRLGGGFGANVLTF. The chain is assembled from TRBV15 and TRBJ2-6, with TRBD2 as a weak D call on 7 bases. According to the germline V gene (reference sequence), CDR1 reads LNHNV and CDR2 reads YYDKDF. Trimming removed 2 bases from V and 3 bases from J, leaving 14 bases between the germline ends. The CDR3 measures 17 amino acids from cysteine to phenylalanine. Only the CDR3 part of the read is kept: 51 bases, read in frame from the first base.